The next 14 T cell receptor beta chains were all read from a single sample in a study of technical replicates of blood from a few donors. This table comes from immunoSEQ multiplex PCR, and its TCRdb copy is limited to in-frame clones, with some not included. The sample contains roughly 60,000 clones, approximately 87% of which appear only once. Sample: PBMCs. The source of these receptors is a human donor in good health. Some clones in this sample may be carry-over from other donors' samples.

This chain links TRBV25-1 with TRBJ1-2; perhaps TRBD1 as D (5 bases). This CDR3 has 17 amino acids. V dropped 2 bases and J dropped 3 bases, with 19 bases sitting between them. CDR1 and CDR2 from the germline V gene are MGHDK and SYGVNS. The CDR3 loop reads CASSELRDSGGDYGYTF. The CDR3 DNA sequence: TGTGCCAGCAGTGAACTCCGGGACTCCGGAGGGGACTATGGCTACACCTTC.

The CDR3 reads CASTVGTGAYNEQFF. Here the CDR3 DNA reads TGTGCCAGCACCGTAGGTACAGGGGCCTACAATGAGCAGTTCTTC. The rearrangement links TRBV7-8 to TRBJ2-1, with 7 bases that match TRBD1. The CDR3 spans 15 residues. Germline loops: CDR1 SGHVS, CDR2 FQNEAQ. V lost 7 bases, J lost 2 bases, and 8 bases stayed unmatched.

The chain joins TRBV18 to TRBJ2-7; D gene ambiguous. V was clipped by 4 bases and J by 6 bases, with 16 bases between them. The CDR3 contains 14 residues. The germline V gene has CDR1 KGHSH and CDR2 LQKENI. CDR3 residues: CASSHTNNPGEQYF. CDR3 in DNA: TGTGCCAGCTCACACACCAACAATCCGGGCGAGCAGTACTTC.

The chain is built from TRBV9 and TRBJ2-1, with 10 bases matching TRBD2. The CDR3 consists of 15 residues. The germline V gene encodes CDR1 SGDLS and CDR2 YYNGEE. J gave up 4 bases and V 4 bases, and 5 bases lay outside the gene matches. CDR3 sequence: CASSPGTSEYNEQFF. The CDR3 region has the DNA TGTGCCAGCAGCCCCGGGACTAGCGAATACAATGAGCAGTTCTTC. Full variable domain (remainder filled in from reference TRBV9 and TRBJ2-1): DSGVTQTPKHLITATGQRVTLRCSPRSGDLSVYWYQQSLDQGLQFLIQYYNGEERAKGNILERFSAQQFPDLHSELNLSSLELGDSALYFCASSPGTSEYNEQFFGPGTRLTVL.

V usage is TRBV4-1 and J usage is TRBJ2-1; TRBD2 agrees at 12 bases. Trimming at V came to 0 bases and at J to 9 bases, leaving 9 bases not matched to a gene. The CDR3 sequence is 17 residues long. CDR1 and CDR2 from the germline V gene are MGHRA and YSYEKL. The CDR3 region has the DNA TGCGCCAGCAGCCAAGATAGGGTTCTAGCGGGGGGGTTTGAGCAGTTCTTC. As protein: CASSQDRVLAGGFEQFF.

The chain joins TRBV5-1 to TRBJ2-2; 7 bases are a match to TRBD2. With 5 bases clipped from V and 1 base from J, the junction kept 2 bases outside the gene matches. The CDR3 sequence is 14 residues long. Per the germline V gene, CDR1 is SGHRS and CDR2 is YFSETQ. Here the CDR3 DNA reads TGCGCCAGCAGAACTAGCGTGAACACCGGGGAGCTGTTTTTT. Translating it yields CASRTSVNTGELFF.

This clone was counted a single time. V gene TRBV5-1 combines with J gene TRBJ2-3; D is ambiguous. The CDR3 loop spans 14 amino acids. The V gene's germline CDR1 is SGHRS and CDR2 YFSETQ. With 2 bases removed from V and 5 bases from J, the gap between germline ends came to 12 bases. CDR3 loop: CASSFRFSGDTQYF. The CDR3 DNA reads TGCGCCAGCAGCTTTAGGTTTTCAGGAGATACGCAGTATTTT.

The chain uses TRBV7-2 and TRBJ1-2; D perhaps matches TRBD1 (6 bases). The ends were cut back, 1 base at V and 5 bases at J, with 11 bases in the middle. Germline CDR1 reads SGHTA; CDR2 reads FQGNSA. This CDR3 has 14 residues. CDR3 amino acids: CASSLEAGEYGYTF. The CDR3 nucleotides are TGTGCCAGCAGCTTAGAGGCAGGGGAATATGGCTACACCTTC.

V usage is TRBV4-1 and J usage is TRBJ2-2; 9 nucleotides line up with TRBD1. The CDR3 loop spans 16 amino acids. The germline gives CDR1 MGHRA, CDR2 YSYEKL. The V segment lost 1 base and the J segment 3 bases; nucleotides outside the gene matches: 3. CDR3 coding DNA: TGCGCCAGCAGCCAAGCCTGGACAGGGGACACCGGGGAGCTGTTTTTT. Protein sequence: CASSQAWTGDTGELFF.

The chain has TRBV5-6 and TRBJ2-2, with a possible D match to TRBD2 (5 bases). In germline, CDR1 is SGHDT, CDR2 YYEEEE. This CDR3 has 14 residues. Between the trimmed V and J ends, which lost 0 bases and 3 bases, there was a span of 6 bases. CDR3 nucleotides: TGTGCCAGCAGCTTGGGGGAGTACACCGGGGAGCTGTTTTTT. Translated, it gives CASSLGEYTGELFF.

This clone was seen a few times. This chain uses TRBV14 with TRBJ1-1, with 8 bases aligning to TRBD1. Germline V gives CDR1 SGHDN, CDR2 FVKESK. The V segment lost 4 bases and the J segment 4 bases; nucleotides outside the gene matches: 5. The length of the CDR3 is 14 residues. The CDR3 is CASSPNRGGTEAFF. The CDR3 DNA sequence: TGTGCCAGCAGCCCCAACAGGGGGGGCACTGAAGCTTTCTTT. Drawing the rest from reference TRBV14 and TRBJ1-1, the complete variable domain is EAGVTQFPSHSVIEKGQTVTLRCDPISGHDNLYWYRRVMGKEIKFLLHFVKESKQDESGMPNNRFLAERTGGTYSTLKVQPAELEDSGVYFCASSPNRGGTEAFFGQGTRLTVV.

The rearrangement uses TRBV6-5 and TRBJ1-5; 7 nucleotides line up with TRBD1. The CDR3 sequence is 14 residues long. Germline V lookup: CDR1 MNHEY, CDR2 SVGAGI. Unmatched junction bases numbered 6, after V lost 6 bases and J lost 4 bases. The CDR3 protein is CASREVRGNQPQHF. In DNA form, the CDR3 reads TGTGCCAGCAGAGAGGTCAGGGGGAATCAGCCCCAGCATTTT.

The V gene is TRBV7-9, the J gene TRBJ2-7, with D possibly being TRBD1 (6 bases). Trimming left V 5 bases short and J 6 bases short, with 14 bases between. Germline assignment: CDR1 SEHNR and CDR2 FQNEAQ (reference sequence). The CDR3 is 13 residues long. The CDR3, as DNA: TGTGCCAGCAGCCCAATGACCAGGGGCGAGCAGTACTTC. This gives the protein CASSPMTRGEQYF.

CDR3 residues: CASNIPGQGPLHF. Written as DNA, the CDR3 is TGTGCCAGCAATATTCCGGGACAGGGCCCTCTCCACTTT. The V and J genes are TRBV6-1 and TRBJ1-6; 9 bases agree with TRBD1. The germline CDR1 and CDR2 sequences are MNHNS and SASEGT. This CDR3 is built from 13 residues. Trimming took 7 bases from V and 16 from J; bases not matched to a gene: 11.